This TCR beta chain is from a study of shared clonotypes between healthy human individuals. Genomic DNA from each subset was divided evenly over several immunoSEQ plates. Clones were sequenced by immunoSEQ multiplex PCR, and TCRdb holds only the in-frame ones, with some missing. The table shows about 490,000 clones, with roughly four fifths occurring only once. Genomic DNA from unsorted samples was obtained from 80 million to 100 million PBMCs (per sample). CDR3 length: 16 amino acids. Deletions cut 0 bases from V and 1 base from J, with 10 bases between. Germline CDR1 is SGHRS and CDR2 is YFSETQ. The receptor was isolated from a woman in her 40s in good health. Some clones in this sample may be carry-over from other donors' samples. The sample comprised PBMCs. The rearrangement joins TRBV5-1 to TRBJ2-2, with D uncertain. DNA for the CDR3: TGCGCCAGCAGCTTGGGGCAGGAATTGAACACCGGGGAGCTGTTTTTT. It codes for CASSLGQELNTGELFF.